This T cell receptor (beta chain) was found in a study of cytomegalovirus exposure and HLA in healthy donors. The study's findings and limits: According to the study, around 160 TCR beta chains were cytomegalovirus-associated.

The study ran its PCR with 60 Vbeta and 13 Jbeta primers. Original data processing: Tens of millions of unique TCR beta chains, about 12 million shared, were counted in a later analysis. Assay used: immunoSEQ multiplex PCR; TCRdb lists only in-frame clones, some missing. V and J calls and clone size follow that table, whereas D and trimming were derived from the DNA. The sample shows about 120,000 clones, around 80% of them seen only once. This CDR3 is 16 amino acids long. The V end was cut by 4 bases, the J end by 5 bases, with 17 bases between. The V gene's germline CDR1 is MGHRA and CDR2 YSYEKL. Turning to this clone: The target antigen is unknown.

The sample comprised PBMCs. The V call is TRBV4-1, the J call TRBJ1-4, with D perhaps matching TRBD1 (5 bases). The sequence was collected from a female donor in good health and CMV-seronegative. The CDR3 DNA is TGCGCCAGCAGCCTCCTGGAAGGGGCTGGCAATGAAAAACTGTTTTTT. This translates into CASSLLEGAGNEKLFF.